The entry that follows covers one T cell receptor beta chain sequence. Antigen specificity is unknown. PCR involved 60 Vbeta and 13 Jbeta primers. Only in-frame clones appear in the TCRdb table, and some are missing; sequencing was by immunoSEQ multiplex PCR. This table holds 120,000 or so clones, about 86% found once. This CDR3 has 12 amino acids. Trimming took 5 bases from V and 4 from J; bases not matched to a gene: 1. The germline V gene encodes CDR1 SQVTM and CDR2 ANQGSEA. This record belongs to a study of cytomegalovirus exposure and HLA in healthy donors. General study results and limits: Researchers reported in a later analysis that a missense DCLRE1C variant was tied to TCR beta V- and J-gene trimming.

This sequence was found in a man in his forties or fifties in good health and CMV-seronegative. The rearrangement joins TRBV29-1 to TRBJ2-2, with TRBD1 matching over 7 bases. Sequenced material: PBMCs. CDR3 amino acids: CSVTGATGELFF. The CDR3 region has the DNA TGCAGCGTTACAGGGGCCACCGGGGAGCTGTTTTTT.